This is a list of T cell receptor beta chains from one sample in a study of T-cell memory formation after mild COVID-19. TCRdb re-called the 5' RACE reads with MiXCR, one entry per CDR3 protein. The sample holds fewer than 650,000 distinct CDR3 sequences, roughly 20% seen once. The sequenced material came from PBMCs or a T cell subset sorted from them (not recorded which). The receptors stem from an adult woman who had mild COVID-19 (a few samples of this study predate the infection). Cell type and time point are not known. Both conserved end residues are part of each CDR3. Each record gives: V gene, clone size, D gene, J gene, CDR3 protein, CDR3 DNA. The D gene is left open where the match is weak. Only part of the rows carry a size: once, few, many, or a class if the clone is expanded.

V gene: TRBV7-8; clone size: .; D gene: .; J gene: TRBJ2-3; CDR3 protein: CASSRAGMTQYF; CDR3 DNA: TGTGCCAGCAGCCGGGCGGGTATGACGCAGTATTTT
V gene: TRBV3-1; clone size: .; D gene: .; J gene: TRBJ1-5; CDR3 protein: CASSLDSTTPQHF; CDR3 DNA: TGTGCCAGCAGCCTCGACAGTACAACGCCCCAGCATTTT
V gene: TRBV11-2; clone size: many; D gene: .; J gene: TRBJ2-2; CDR3 protein: CASSSGLNTGELFF; CDR3 DNA: TGTGCCAGCAGCTCCGGACTGAACACCGGGGAGCTGTTTTTT
V gene: TRBV12-3/TRBV12-4; clone size: many; D gene: .; J gene: TRBJ2-1; CDR3 protein: CASSLGGRYNEQFF; CDR3 DNA: TGTGCCAGCAGTTTAGGCGGACGCTACAATGAGCAGTTCTTC
V gene: TRBV19; clone size: .; D gene: TRBD1; J gene: TRBJ2-7; CDR3 protein: CASSDRGITHYEQYF; CDR3 DNA: TGTGCCAGTAGTGACAGGGGTATTACTCACTACGAGCAGTACTTC
V gene: TRBV7-2; clone size: .; D gene: .; J gene: TRBJ1-1; CDR3 protein: CASSLALRVVETEAFF; CDR3 DNA: TGTGCCAGCAGCTTAGCGTTGAGGGTAGTGGAGACTGAAGCTTTCTTT
V gene: TRBV6-5; clone size: once; D gene: .; J gene: TRBJ1-2; CDR3 protein: CASSYLSGDYGYTF; CDR3 DNA: TGTGCCAGCAGTTACCTGTCAGGGGACTATGGCTACACCTTC
V gene: TRBV6-1; clone size: .; D gene: .; J gene: TRBJ1-3; CDR3 protein: CASRLPAGNTIYF; CDR3 DNA: TGTGCCTCTCGGCTACCGGCCGGAAACACCATATATTTT
V gene: TRBV4-1; clone size: few; D gene: .; J gene: TRBJ2-7; CDR3 protein: CASTQESGGTTYEQYF; CDR3 DNA: TGCGCCAGCACCCAAGAGTCCGGGGGGACAACTTACGAGCAGTACTTC
V gene: TRBV5-1; clone size: few; D gene: TRBD1; J gene: TRBJ1-3; CDR3 protein: CASSLDGQAGGNTIYF; CDR3 DNA: TGCGCCAGCAGCTTGGATGGACAGGCCGGGGGAAACACCATATATTTT
V gene: TRBV7-9; clone size: .; D gene: TRBD1; J gene: TRBJ1-2; CDR3 protein: CASSEGQAYGYTF; CDR3 DNA: TGTGCCAGCAGCGAAGGACAGGCCTATGGCTACACCTTC
V gene: TRBV24-1; clone size: .; D gene: .; J gene: TRBJ1-1; CDR3 protein: CATSASGLNTEAFF; CDR3 DNA: TGTGCCACCAGTGCGAGCGGGTTGAACACTGAAGCTTTCTTT
V gene: TRBV27; clone size: .; D gene: .; J gene: TRBJ2-4; CDR3 protein: CASSLDRLNIQYF; CDR3 DNA: TGTGCCAGCAGTTTAGACAGGCTGAACATTCAGTACTTC
V gene: TRBV9; clone size: few; D gene: .; J gene: TRBJ2-7; CDR3 protein: CASSVGAGTYEQYF; CDR3 DNA: TGTGCCAGCAGCGTAGGAGCCGGGACCTACGAGCAGTACTTC
V gene: TRBV20-1; clone size: few; D gene: .; J gene: TRBJ1-5; CDR3 protein: CSATRGRSNQPQHF; CDR3 DNA: TGCAGTGCTACTAGGGGCCGCTCCAATCAGCCCCAGCATTTT
V gene: TRBV13; clone size: .; D gene: .; J gene: TRBJ2-7; CDR3 protein: CASSLGSVPGSEQYF; CDR3 DNA: TGTGCCAGCAGCTTAGGCTCGGTTCCAGGATCCGAGCAGTACTTC
V gene: TRBV2; clone size: .; D gene: TRBD1; J gene: TRBJ1-4; CDR3 protein: CASSERQGVNEKLFF; CDR3 DNA: TGTGCCAGCAGCGAAAGACAGGGGGTTAATGAAAAACTGTTTTTT
V gene: TRBV3-1; clone size: few; D gene: TRBD2; J gene: TRBJ2-1; CDR3 protein: CASSQARAGGEYNEQFF; CDR3 DNA: TGTGCCAGCAGCCAAGCTCGCGCGGGGGGGGAATACAATGAGCAGTTCTTC
V gene: TRBV5-4; clone size: few; D gene: .; J gene: TRBJ1-1; CDR3 protein: CASSLNPRGTEAFF; CDR3 DNA: TGTGCCAGCAGCTTGAACCCCAGGGGCACTGAAGCTTTCTTT
V gene: TRBV6-2/TRBV6-3; clone size: .; D gene: TRBD1; J gene: TRBJ1-2; CDR3 protein: CASSPQGALNGYTF; CDR3 DNA: TGTGCCAGCAGCCCACAGGGGGCGTTGAATGGCTACACCTTC
V gene: TRBV4-1; clone size: few; D gene: TRBD2; J gene: TRBJ2-3; CDR3 protein: CASSQAWISAGGTDTQYF; CDR3 DNA: TGCGCCAGCAGCCAAGCCTGGATCTCCGCGGGGGGGACAGATACGCAGTATTTT
V gene: TRBV7-2; clone size: .; D gene: TRBD2; J gene: TRBJ2-5; CDR3 protein: CASSIPRAAGGRETQYF; CDR3 DNA: TGTGCCAGCAGCATTCCACGAGCGGCGGGGGGAAGAGAGACCCAGTACTTC
V gene: TRBV19; clone size: .; D gene: .; J gene: TRBJ1-5; CDR3 protein: CASSIWPREGQPQHF; CDR3 DNA: TGTGCCAGTAGTATTTGGCCCAGGGAAGGTCAGCCCCAGCATTTT
V gene: TRBV5-5; clone size: once; D gene: TRBD1; J gene: TRBJ1-1; CDR3 protein: CASSSPGQGPTEAFF; CDR3 DNA: TGTGCCAGCAGTTCGCCGGGACAGGGGCCCACTGAAGCTTTCTTT
V gene: TRBV5-4; clone size: many; D gene: .; J gene: TRBJ1-6; CDR3 protein: CASSLRTPDNSPLHF; CDR3 DNA: TGTGCCAGCAGCTTACGGACACCGGATAATTCACCCCTCCACTTT
V gene: TRBV6-5; clone size: few; D gene: TRBD2; J gene: TRBJ2-7; CDR3 protein: CASSLMGGSYEQYF; CDR3 DNA: TGTGCCAGCAGTTTAATGGGGGGGAGTTACGAGCAGTACTTC
V gene: TRBV6-6; clone size: few; D gene: .; J gene: TRBJ1-1; CDR3 protein: CASSPRGRENTEAFF; CDR3 DNA: TGTGCCAGCAGTCCCAGGGGCAGGGAGAACACTGAAGCTTTCTTT
V gene: TRBV5-1; clone size: .; D gene: .; J gene: TRBJ1-1; CDR3 protein: CASSFVGVDTEAFF; CDR3 DNA: TGCGCCAGCAGCTTCGTAGGGGTTGACACTGAAGCTTTCTTT